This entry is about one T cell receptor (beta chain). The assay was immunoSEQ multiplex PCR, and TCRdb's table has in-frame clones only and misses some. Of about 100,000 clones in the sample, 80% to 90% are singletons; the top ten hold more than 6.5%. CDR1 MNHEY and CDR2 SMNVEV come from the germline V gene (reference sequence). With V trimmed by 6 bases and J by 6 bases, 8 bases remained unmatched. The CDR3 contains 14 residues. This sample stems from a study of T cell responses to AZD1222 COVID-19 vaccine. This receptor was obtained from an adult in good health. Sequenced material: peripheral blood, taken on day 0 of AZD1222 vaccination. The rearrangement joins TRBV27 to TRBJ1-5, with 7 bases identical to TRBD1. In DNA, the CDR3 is TGTGCCAGCAGGTCAGGGGGAGGAGGTCAGCCCCAGCATTTT. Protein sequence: CASRSGGGGQPQHF.